This T cell receptor beta chain was recorded in a study of blood T cell repertoires in COVID-19. Study-wide background: T cells, B-cell-depleted T cells, or PBMCs supplied cDNA or gDNA.

Everyone who took part was roughly 18 to 89 years old, and they came from about 25 US areas. Cohorts were based on clinical histories the participants reported. Original handling: Amplifying reference gene primers gave estimates of nucleated cell counts. TCRdb's copy holds only in-frame clones and misses some; the assay was immunoSEQ multiplex PCR. V and J calls and clone size are copied from that table; D and trimming were computed from the DNA. The sample lists 200,000 or so clones, approximately 89% occurring once. CDR3 length equals 15 residues. Per germline, CDR1 MGHRA and CDR2 YSYEKL. V lost 2 bases, J lost 3 bases, and 14 bases lay in between.

Sequences were obtained from PBMCs or T cells enriched from blood (not recorded which). The chain combines TRBV4-1 with TRBJ2-7; tentatively, D is TRBD2 (5 bases). The receptor was isolated from a woman in her 30s who had been exposed to COVID-19. CDR3 in DNA: TGCGCCAGCAGCCAACATGTTAGAAGCGGCTACGAGCAGTACTTC. Translated: CASSQHVRSGYEQYF.